The 11 T cell receptor beta chains below were found in one sample sequenced in a study of blood T cell repertoires in COVID-19. Data came from immunoSEQ multiplex PCR; TCRdb stores just in-frame clones and leaves some out. The data contain some 300,000 clones, roughly 89% of them singletons. The sample consisted of PBMCs or T cells enriched from blood (not recorded which). These TCRs come from a woman between 25 and 40 years old who had recovered from COVID-19.

The chain carries TRBV6-2 or TRBV6-3 and TRBJ1-5; D unresolved. Germline V gene data show CDR1 as MNHEY and CDR2 as SVGEGT. Trimming removed 3 bases at V and 1 base at J, with 19 bases between. This CDR3 has 18 residues. CDR3 amino acids: CASSYHISAVGSNQPQHF. The CDR3 nucleotides are TGTGCCAGCAGTTATCATATCTCAGCGGTTGGGAGCAATCAGCCCCAGCATTTT.

The CDR3 protein is CSVREGQNNSPLHF. DNA of the CDR3: TGCAGCGTTCGGGAAGGACAGAACAATTCACCCCTCCACTTT. This sequence joins TRBV29-1 and TRBJ1-6, with D tentatively TRBD1 (6 bases). Germline CDR1 and CDR2: SQVTM and ANQGSEA. V was clipped by 5 bases and J by 7 bases, with 15 bases between them. This CDR3 is built from 14 residues.

This clone was observed a single time. The chain employs TRBV7-9 and TRBJ1-4, with 7 bases that match TRBD1. V shed 5 bases, J shed 4 bases, and the junction held 4 bases outside the gene matches. The CDR3 spans 14 residues. The germline gives CDR1 SEHNR, CDR2 FQNEAQ (reference sequence). CDR3 bases: TGTGCCAGCAGCCCAGGACAGGATAATGAAAAACTGTTTTTT. This sequence encodes CASSPGQDNEKLFF.

The chain employs TRBV11-2 and TRBJ2-7, with 7 nucleotides matching TRBD2. The CDR3 has 17 amino acids. After removal of 4 bases from V and 2 bases from J, the junction contained 14 bases not matched to a gene. The V gene's germline CDR1 is SGHAT and CDR2 FQNNGV. The CDR3 spells CASSSLGGWKRTYEQYF. In DNA, the CDR3 is TGTGCCAGCAGCTCCTTGGGGGGGTGGAAGCGTACCTACGAGCAGTACTTC. The whole variable domain, filled in from reference TRBV11-2 and TRBJ2-7, reads EAGVAQSPRYKIIEKRQSVAFWCNPISGHATLYWYQQILGQGPKLLIQFQNNGVVDDSQLPKDRFSAERLKGVDSTLKIQPAKLEDSAVYLCASSSLGGWKRTYEQYFGPGTRLTVT.

The chain couples TRBV28 to TRBJ2-5; TRBD2 matches 12 bases. The V segment lost 4 bases and the J segment 2 bases; nucleotides outside the gene matches: 8. The CDR3 is made up of 17 amino acids. In germline, CDR1 is MDHEN, CDR2 SYDVKM. The CDR3 loop reads CASSWVWTSGEQETQYF. The DNA for the CDR3 is TGTGCCAGCAGTTGGGTCTGGACTAGCGGGGAACAAGAGACCCAGTACTTC.

Worth noting for this clone: The sample carries other DNA sequences with the same CDR3. This chain uses TRBV6-6 with TRBJ2-7; no clear D. Trimming took off 2 bases at V and 3 bases at J, with 8 bases between the two ends. Germline-derived CDR1 and CDR2 are MNHNY and SVGAGI (reference sequence). CDR3 length: 13 residues. CDR3 protein: CASSYQNSYEQYF. Written as DNA, the CDR3 is TGTGCCAGCAGTTACCAAAATAGCTACGAGCAGTACTTC.

This clone was counted between two and nine times. This chain uses TRBV28 with TRBJ1-5; 7 bases match TRBD1. The ends lost 11 bases at V and 9 bases at J; junction bases unmatched: 13. The CDR3 totals 13 residues. Germline CDR1 is MDHEN and CDR2 is SYDVKM. The CDR3 DNA reads TGTGCCGCAGGGGGGCCAGAGGTTAGGCCCCAGCATTTT. Encoded protein: CAAGGPEVRPQHF.

This clone was recorded only once. The rearrangement uses TRBV14 and TRBJ2-5, with D perhaps TRBD1 (5 bases). This CDR3 is 13 amino acids long. Germline CDR1 SGHDN, CDR2 FVKESK. V was shortened by 1 base and J by 12 bases, with 15 bases between the two germline ends. DNA of the CDR3: TGTGCCAGCAGCCAAGCGATAGGGGCCTCTAAGTACTTC. This translates into CASSQAIGASKYF. Using reference TRBV14 and TRBJ2-5 for the parts outside the CDR3, the full variable domain is EAGVTQFPSHSVIEKGQTVTLRCDPISGHDNLYWYRRVMGKEIKFLLHFVKESKQDESGMPNNRFLAERTGGTYSTLKVQPAELEDSGVYFCASSQAIGASKYFGPGTRLLVL.

Only one count was recorded for this clone. V gene TRBV19 combines with J gene TRBJ1-5; perhaps TRBD1 as D (5 bases). CDR1 is LNHDA and CDR2 is SQIVND in the germline V gene (reference sequence). Trimming shortened V by 6 bases and J by 2 bases, and 14 bases separated the two germline ends. The length of the CDR3 is 15 residues. The CDR3 nucleotides read TGTGCCAGTAGGCCCCAGGGCTTGGGCAATCAGCCCCAGCATTTT. Protein product: CASRPQGLGNQPQHF.

The rearrangement uses TRBV9 and TRBJ2-3, with TRBD2 matching 14 bases. J gave up 4 bases and V 3 bases, and 7 bases lay outside the gene matches. This CDR3 comprises 17 residues. Germline V lookup: CDR1 SGDLS, CDR2 YYNGEE. The CDR3 reads CASSATRLAGGADTQYF. The CDR3 DNA is TGTGCCAGCAGCGCTACCCGACTAGCGGGAGGGGCAGATACGCAGTATTTT.

CDR3 region: CASRSPGQPNYGYTF. CDR3 in DNA: TGTGCCAGCAGATCGCCGGGACAGCCTAACTATGGCTACACCTTC. The chain carries TRBV2 and TRBJ1-2; 7 bases fit TRBD1. The CDR3 is made up of 15 amino acids. Germline CDR1 reads SNHLY; CDR2 reads FYNNEI. Unmatched junction bases numbered 7, after V lost 6 bases and J lost 0 bases.